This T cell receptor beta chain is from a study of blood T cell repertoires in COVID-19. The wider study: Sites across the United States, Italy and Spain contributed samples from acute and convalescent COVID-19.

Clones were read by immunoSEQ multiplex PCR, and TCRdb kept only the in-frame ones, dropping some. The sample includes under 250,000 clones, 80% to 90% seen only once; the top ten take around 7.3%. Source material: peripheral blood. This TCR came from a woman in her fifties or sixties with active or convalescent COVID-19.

Written as DNA, the CDR3 is TGTGCCAGCAGTGACGGGACTCAAGGCTACACCTTC. It yields the protein CASSDGTQGYTF. V usage is TRBV6-1 and J usage is TRBJ1-2, with D maybe TRBD1 (5 bases). The CDR3 is 12 residues long. Looked up from germline, CDR1 is MNHNS and CDR2 is SASEGT. V lost 3 bases and J 8 bases, leaving 10 bases between the germline ends.